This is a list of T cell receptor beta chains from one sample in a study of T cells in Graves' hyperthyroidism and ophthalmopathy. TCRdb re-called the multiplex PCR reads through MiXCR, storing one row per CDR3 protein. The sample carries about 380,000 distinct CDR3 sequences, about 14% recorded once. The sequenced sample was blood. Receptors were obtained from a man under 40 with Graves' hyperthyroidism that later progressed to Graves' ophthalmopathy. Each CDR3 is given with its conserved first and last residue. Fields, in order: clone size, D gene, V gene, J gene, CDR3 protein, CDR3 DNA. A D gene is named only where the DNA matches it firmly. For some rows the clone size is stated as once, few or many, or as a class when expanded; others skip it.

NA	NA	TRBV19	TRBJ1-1	CASSRTLTEAFF	TGTGCCAGTAGTAGGACTCTCACTGAAGCTTTCTTT
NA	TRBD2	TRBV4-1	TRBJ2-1	CASSQVPTSGGPQSYNEQFF	TGCGCCAGCAGCCAAGTCCCGACTAGCGGGGGGCCCCAGTCCTACAATGAGCAGTTCTTC
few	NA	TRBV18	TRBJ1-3	CASSERALSSYF	TGTGCCAGCTCGGAACGGGCCCTTTCTTCGTATTTT
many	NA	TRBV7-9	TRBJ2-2	CASSPRGNTGELFF	TGTGCCAGCAGCCCCAGGGGGAACACCGGGGAGCTGTTTTTT
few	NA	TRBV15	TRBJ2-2	CATSSWGSGELFF	TGTGCCACCAGCAGTTGGGGATCCGGGGAGCTGTTTTTT
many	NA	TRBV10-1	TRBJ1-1	CASSESPVNTEAFF	TGCGCCAGCAGTGAGTCGCCAGTGAACACTGAAGCTTTCTTT
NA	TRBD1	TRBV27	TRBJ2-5	CASSPNRGRETQYF	TGTGCCAGCAGTCCGAACAGGGGGCGGGAGACCCAGTACTTC
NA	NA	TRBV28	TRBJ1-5	CASSLSRVGSPQHF	TGTGCCAGCAGTTTATCCCGGGTAGGGTCACCCCAGCATTTT
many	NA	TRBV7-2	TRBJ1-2	CASSSQIMNGYTF	TGTGCCAGCAGCTCCCAAATAATGAATGGCTACACCTTC
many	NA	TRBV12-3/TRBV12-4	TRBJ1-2	CASSLGSIYGYTF	TGTGCCAGCAGTTTAGGGAGTATTTATGGCTACACCTTC
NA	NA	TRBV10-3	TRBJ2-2	CAIRGKTGELFF	TGTGCCATCAGGGGGAAGACCGGGGAGCTGTTTTTT
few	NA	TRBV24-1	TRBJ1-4	CATSDPRGPEKLFF	TGTGCCACCAGTGATCCCCGCGGTCCAGAAAAACTGTTTTTT
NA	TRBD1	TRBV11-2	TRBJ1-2	CASSRQGALFSNYGYTF	TGTGCCAGCAGCAGACAGGGGGCTCTCTTTTCTAACTATGGCTACACCTTC
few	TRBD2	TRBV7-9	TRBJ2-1	CASSLASVLRGGYNEQFF	TGTGCCAGCAGCTTAGCGAGCGTTTTGCGGGGGGGGTACAATGAGCAGTTCTTC
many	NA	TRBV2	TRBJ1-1	CARRVMTTEAFF	TGTGCCAGAAGAGTAATGACGACTGAAGCTTTCTTT
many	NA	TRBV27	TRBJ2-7	CASTNSDSYEQYF	TGTGCCAGCACCAATTCGGACTCCTACGAGCAGTACTTC
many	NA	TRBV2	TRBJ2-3	CASRGSGFSTDTQYF	TGTGCCAGCAGGGGGTCGGGCTTTAGCACAGATACGCAGTATTTT
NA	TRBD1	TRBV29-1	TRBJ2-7	CSVESPGPTGGGYEQYF	TGCAGCGTTGAATCTCCTGGGCCTACAGGGGGCGGCTACGAGCAGTACTTC
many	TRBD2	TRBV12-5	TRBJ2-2	CASGLVSSGYTQRTGELFF	TGTGCTAGTGGTTTGGTCTCTAGCGGGTACACCCAGCGTACCGGGGAGCTGTTTTTT
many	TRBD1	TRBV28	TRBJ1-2	CASRRDRARNYGYTF	TGTGCCAGCAGACGTGACAGGGCCCGTAACTATGGCTACACCTTC
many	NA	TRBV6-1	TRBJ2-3	CASSEDEVDTQYF	TGTGCCAGCAGTGAAGACGAAGTGGATACGCAGTATTTT
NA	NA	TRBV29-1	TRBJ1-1	CSVERETGGVNRNTEAFF	TGCAGCGTTGAACGCGAGACGGGTGGGGTAAATCGGAACACTGAAGCTTTCTTT
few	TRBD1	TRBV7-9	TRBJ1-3	CASSLTGTGDTIYF	TGTGCCAGCAGCTTAACCGGGACAGGAGACACCATATATTTT
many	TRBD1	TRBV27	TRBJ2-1	CASSPRQGDEQFF	TGTGCCAGCAGTCCACGACAGGGGGATGAGCAGTTCTTC
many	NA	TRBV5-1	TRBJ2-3	CASSYRWGADTQYF	TGCGCCAGCAGCTATCGCTGGGGCGCAGATACGCAGTATTTT
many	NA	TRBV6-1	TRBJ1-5	CASTGGAGGNQPQHF	TGTGCGAGCACCGGGGGGGCAGGGGGCAATCAGCCCCAGCATTTT
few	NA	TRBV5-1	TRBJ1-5	CASSLRGGSGQPQHF	TGCGCCAGCAGCTTGAGGGGGGGATCGGGGCAGCCCCAGCATTTT
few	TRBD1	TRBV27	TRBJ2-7	CASGQGDSSYEQYF	TGTGCCAGCGGTCAAGGGGACAGCTCCTACGAGCAGTACTTC
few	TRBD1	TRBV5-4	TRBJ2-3	CASSLVGQGSTDTQYF	TGTGCCAGCAGCTTGGTGGGACAGGGAAGCACAGATACGCAGTATTTT
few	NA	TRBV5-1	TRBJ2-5	CASSLGAGQGRETQYF	TGCGCCAGCAGCTTGGGGGCCGGTCAGGGAAGAGAGACCCAGTACTTC
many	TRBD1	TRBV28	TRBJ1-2	CASRPRTLGGYYGYTF	TGTGCCAGCAGGCCTAGGACCCTAGGGGGCTACTATGGCTACACCTTC
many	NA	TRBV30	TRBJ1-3	CAWSSPWRGAGNTIYF	TGTGCCTGGAGTTCCCCGTGGAGGGGGGCTGGAAACACCATATATTTT
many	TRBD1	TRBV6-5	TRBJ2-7	CASSYVGTGLYEQYF	TGTGCCAGCAGTTACGTTGGGACAGGCCTCTACGAGCAGTACTTC
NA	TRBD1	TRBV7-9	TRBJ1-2	CASSEQGAFNYGYTF	TGTGCCAGCAGCGAACAGGGGGCTTTCAACTATGGCTACACCTTC
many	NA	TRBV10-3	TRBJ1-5	CAISAGTVVQPQHF	TGTGCCATCAGTGCGGGGACTGTGGTTCAGCCCCAGCATTTT
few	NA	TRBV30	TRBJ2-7	CAWSARSEQYF	TGTGCCTGGAGTGCAAGATCCGAGCAGTACTTC
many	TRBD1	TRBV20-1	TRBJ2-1	CSSIQGVEQFF	TGCAGCTCAATACAGGGGGTTGAGCAGTTCTTC
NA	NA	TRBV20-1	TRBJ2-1	CSAIQKTRFGNEQFF	TGCAGTGCAATACAAAAGACTAGGTTCGGGAATGAGCAGTTCTTC
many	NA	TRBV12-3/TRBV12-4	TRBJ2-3	CASSSPGRTDTQYF	TGTGCCAGCAGTTCCCCAGGTCGCACAGATACGCAGTATTTT
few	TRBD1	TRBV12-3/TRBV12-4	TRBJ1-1	CASSLEGAGVTEAFF	TGTGCCAGCAGTTTAGAGGGGGCTGGGGTCACTGAAGCTTTCTTT
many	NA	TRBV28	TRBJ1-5	CASSPRVQPQHF	TGTGCCAGCAGTCCTAGGGTGCAGCCCCAGCATTTT
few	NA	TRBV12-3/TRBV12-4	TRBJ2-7	CASTNSDRIYEQYF	TGTGCCAGCACAAACTCTGACAGGATCTACGAGCAGTACTTC
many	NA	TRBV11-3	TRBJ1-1	CASSSGVGTEAFF	TGTGCCAGCAGCTCAGGGGTAGGAACTGAAGCTTTCTTT
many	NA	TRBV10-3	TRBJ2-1	CAITPGGDEQFF	TGTGCCATCACTCCAGGAGGGGATGAGCAGTTCTTC
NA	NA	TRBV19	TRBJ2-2	CASSGLMGAYTGELFF	TGTGCCAGTAGTGGCCTGATGGGGGCTTACACCGGGGAGCTGTTTTTT
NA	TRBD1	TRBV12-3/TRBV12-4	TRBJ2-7	CASSSLDRAYEQYF	TGTGCCAGCAGCTCCCTGGACAGGGCCTACGAGCAGTACTTC
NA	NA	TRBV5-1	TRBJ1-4	CASSFQGRDEKLFF	TGCGCCAGCAGCTTCCAGGGGAGGGACGAAAAACTGTTTTTT
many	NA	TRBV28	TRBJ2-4	CACWGTRGENIQYF	TGTGCCTGCTGGGGGACTCGAGGGGAAAACATTCAGTACTTC
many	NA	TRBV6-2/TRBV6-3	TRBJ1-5	CASRLPGTAQPQHF	TGTGCCAGCAGACTCCCAGGGACTGCCCAGCCCCAGCATTTT
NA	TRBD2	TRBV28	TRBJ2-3	CASRSAGGPTDTQYF	TGTGCCAGCAGGTCAGCGGGGGGGCCCACAGATACGCAGTATTTT
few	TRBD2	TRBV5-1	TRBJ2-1	CASRGTSGPGEQFF	TGCGCCAGCAGGGGGACTAGCGGCCCCGGGGAGCAGTTCTTC
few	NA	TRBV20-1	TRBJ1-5	CSARDQAIGNQPQHF	TGCAGTGCTAGAGATCAGGCAATCGGCAATCAGCCCCAGCATTTT